These T cell receptor beta chains were read from a single sample in a study of blood T cell repertoires in COVID-19. The repertoire was sequenced with immunoSEQ multiplex PCR; TCRdb's copy has only in-frame clones and lacks some. The table lists 150,000 to 200,000 clones, just over 85% of them singletons, with roughly 8.6% in the top ten. What was sequenced was PBMCs or T cells enriched from blood (not recorded which). The receptors were sampled from a woman between 18 and 29 years old who had recovered from COVID-19. The CDR3 runs from the conserved cysteine through the conserved F or W.

j_call	v_call	cdr3_aa
TRBJ1-2	TRBV29-1	CSVEDRDRGIIRYGYTF
TRBJ1-2	TRBV29-1	CSVDHIRGQGNEGYTF
TRBJ1-2	TRBV19	CASSTRDRGDYGYTF
TRBJ2-2	TRBV27	CASSLARTGELFF
TRBJ1-4	TRBV18	CASSPGEGEKLFF
TRBJ1-2	TRBV7-8	CASSLRDSESYGYTF
TRBJ2-1	TRBV15	CATSREGPGGVNEQFF
TRBJ1-5	TRBV28	CASDRPVNQPQHF
TRBJ2-7	TRBV5-1	CASSPGTSGFLSYEQYF
TRBJ2-7	TRBV21-1	CASTPGQHYEQYF
TRBJ2-3	TRBV2	CASSESAGGQALGTQYF
TRBJ1-2	TRBV12-5	CASGLSGLGTGSFEDGYTF
TRBJ2-3	TRBV28	CASSGLANTDTQYF
TRBJ2-6	TRBV3-1/TRBV3-2	CASSQRAGTGVSPGANVLTF
TRBJ2-5	TRBV5-1	CASPAGGPGGGETQYF
TRBJ1-1	TRBV7-2	CASSLGQPNEAFF
TRBJ2-3	TRBV30	CAWSHSGILTDTQYF
TRBJ2-5	TRBV5-6	CASSLSEGGRKTQYF